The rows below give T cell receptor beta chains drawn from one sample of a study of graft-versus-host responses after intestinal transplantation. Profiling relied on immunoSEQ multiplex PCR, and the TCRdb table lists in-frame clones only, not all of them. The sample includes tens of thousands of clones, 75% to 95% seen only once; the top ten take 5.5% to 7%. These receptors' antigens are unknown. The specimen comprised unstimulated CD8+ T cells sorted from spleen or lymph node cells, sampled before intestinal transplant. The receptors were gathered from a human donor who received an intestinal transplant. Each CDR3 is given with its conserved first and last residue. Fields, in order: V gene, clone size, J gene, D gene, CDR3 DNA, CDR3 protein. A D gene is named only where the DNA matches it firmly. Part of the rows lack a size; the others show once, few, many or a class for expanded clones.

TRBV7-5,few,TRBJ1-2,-,TGTGCCAGCACAGGCCCGTTGTCCTATGGCTACACCTTC,CASTGPLSYGYTF
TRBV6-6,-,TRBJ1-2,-,TGTGCCAGCAGTTACTCGGAGGGCCGGTATGGCTACACCTTC,CASSYSEGRYGYTF
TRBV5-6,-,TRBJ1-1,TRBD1,TGTGCCAGCAGCCTGCAGGGGGACAGGATGAACACTGAAGCTTTCTTT,CASSLQGDRMNTEAFF
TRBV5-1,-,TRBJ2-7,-,TGCGCCAGCAGCTCAGCACCACCCTACGAGCAGTACTTC,CASSSAPPYEQYF
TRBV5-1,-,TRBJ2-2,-,TGCGCCAGCACGGGACCCGGGGAGCTGTTTTTT,CASTGPGELFF
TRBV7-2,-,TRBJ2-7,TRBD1,TGTGCCAGCAGCTTGTTTGGCGGACAGGGGGGCGACGAGCAGTACTTC,CASSLFGGQGGDEQYF
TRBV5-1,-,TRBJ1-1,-,TGCGCCAGCAGCCGGACAGTGAACACTGAAGCTTTCTTT,CASSRTVNTEAFF
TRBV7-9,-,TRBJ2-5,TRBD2,TGTGCCAGCAGCCAATCAACGGGGGGAGCAGACGAGACCCAGTACTTC,CASSQSTGGADETQYF
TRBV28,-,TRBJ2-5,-,TGTGCCAGCAGTTTATGGGGCGGGGAGCAGTACTTC,CASSLWGGEQYF
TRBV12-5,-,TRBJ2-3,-,TGTGCTAGTGATGACACCTTAACAGATACGCAGTATTTT,CASDDTLTDTQYF
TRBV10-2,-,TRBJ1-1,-,TGCGCCAGCACCCCCGGAAGGGCAACCACTGAAGCTTTCTTT,CASTPGRATTEAFF
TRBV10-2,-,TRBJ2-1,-,TGCGCCAGCAGTGAGTCAAGAGGTCCTGAGCAGTTCTTC,CASSESRGPEQFF
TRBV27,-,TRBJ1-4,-,TGTGCCAGCAGTTTAAAGCACGGGAATGAAAAACTGTTTTTT,CASSLKHGNEKLFF
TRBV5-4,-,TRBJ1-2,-,TGTGCCCCCCGGGCAAGGGGTGGCTACACCTTC,CAPRARGGYTF
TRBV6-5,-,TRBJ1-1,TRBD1,TGTGCCAGCAGTTACGGGACAGGGGGCGCCGGCACTGAAGCTTTCTTT,CASSYGTGGAGTEAFF
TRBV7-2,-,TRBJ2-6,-,TGTGCCAGCAGCTTAGGAGGGGCTGGGGCCAACGTCCTGACTTTC,CASSLGGAGANVLTF
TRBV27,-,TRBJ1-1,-,TGTGCCAGCAGTTTCGTAGGGGATCCTGAAGCTTTCTTT,CASSFVGDPEAFF
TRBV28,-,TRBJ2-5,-,TGTGCCAGCAGTTCTACAGTCTACCAAGAGACCCAGTACTTC,CASSSTVYQETQYF
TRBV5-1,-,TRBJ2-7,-,TGCGCCAGCAGCTTGGAAAATCCCTACGAGCAGTACTTC,CASSLENPYEQYF
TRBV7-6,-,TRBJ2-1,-,TGTGCCAGCAGCATCTTTGGGGGCGAGGGCAATGAGCAGTTCTTC,CASSIFGGEGNEQFF
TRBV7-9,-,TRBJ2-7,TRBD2,TGTGCCGGTGGGCTAGCGGGAAATGACGAGCAGTACTTC,CAGGLAGNDEQYF
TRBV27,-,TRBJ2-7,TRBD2,TGTGCCAGCAGTTTATGGGGGGGGTACGAGCAGTACTTC,CASSLWGGYEQYF
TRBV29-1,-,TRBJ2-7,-,TGCAGCGTTCTAGCCCAATACTACGAGCAGTACTTC,CSVLAQYYEQYF
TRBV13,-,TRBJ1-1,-,TGTGCCAGCAGCCAAGGGACCCCTCACCTTTTCTTT,CASSQGTPHLFF
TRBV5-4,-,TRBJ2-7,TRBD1,TGTGCCAGCAGCTTGGCCTCAGAGCGGACAGGACCCTACGAGCAGTACTTC,CASSLASERTGPYEQYF
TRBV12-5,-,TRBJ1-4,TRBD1,TGTGCTAGTGGTCAACCTCATTGGCACCGGGACAGGGGATACGCTAATGAAAAACTGTTTTTT,CASGQPHWHRDRGYANEKLFF
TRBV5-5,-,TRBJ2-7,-,TGTGCCAGCAGCTTGAGTTTTCCCGGGGCTTTCTACGAGCAGTACTTC,CASSLSFPGAFYEQYF
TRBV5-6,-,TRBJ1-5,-,TGTGCCAGCAGCTTGGCAGGGAATCAGCCCCAGCATTTT,CASSLAGNQPQHF